The present entry profiles one T cell receptor (beta chain) with its context. The antigen remains undetermined. The data are from a study of T cell repertoires in cytomegalovirus infection. General study findings and limits: It was HLA-C-restricted CMV-specific TCR beta clonotypes that dominated the response ex vivo. Totalled public TCR beta family frequency picked out people who carried CMV plus the relevant HLA.

TCRdb used MiXCR to reprocess the reads, holding one entry per CDR3 protein. The sample has under 150,000 distinct CDR3 sequences; over 30% are singletons. The sample was CD8+ T cells from cultured PBMCs, taken from culture after CMV antigen stimulation. The receptor was derived from a human donor in good health (CMV status not recorded). Some clones in this sample may be carry-over from other donors' samples.

Here the CDR3 reads CSALGIPAGGSQKYEQYF. CDR3 coding DNA: TGCAGTGCCCTAGGAATACCAGCGGGGGGGTCTCAAAAATACGAGCAGTACTTC. The chain couples TRBV20-1 to TRBJ2-7; 10 positions agree with TRBD2. Germline V gives CDR1 DFQATT, CDR2 SNEGSKA (reference sequence). Trimming cost V 6 bases and J 4 bases; bases outside gene matches: 21. The CDR3 sequence is 18 residues long.